This entry lists 7 T cell receptor beta chains sequenced from one sample in a study of Ad26.COV2.S vaccination and SARS-CoV-2 variants. The sample's treatment: some 20 received Ad26.COV2.S at low or high dose, single or two shots; several received placebo; per-sample allocation not given. Day 63 following the first vaccine or placebo injection was when the samples were taken. The assay was immunoSEQ multiplex PCR, and TCRdb's table has in-frame clones only and misses some. The sample consists of around 250,000 clones, roughly 86% of them appearing once. The specimen was peripheral blood, collected in a trial of Ad26.COV2.S vaccine versus placebo. Receptors originate from a person between 18 and 65 years old who received the Ad26.COV2.S COVID-19 vaccine or a placebo.

J is TRBJ1-5 and V is TRBV12-1. TRBV12-1 is annotated as a pseudogene. CDR3 size: 13 residues. The CDR3: CASIEAWGQPQHF. Written as DNA, the CDR3 is TGTGCCAGCATCGAGGCGTGGGGTCAGCCCCAGCATTTT.

The V and J genes are TRBV18 and TRBJ2-7; 8 bases are a match to TRBD1. Germline V lookup: CDR1 KGHSH, CDR2 LQKENI. The CDR3 is 13 residues long. V was pared by 8 bases and J by 2 bases, with 5 bases of the junction left unmatched. The DNA for the CDR3 is TGTGCCAGCACGGGACAGGAGGCCTACGAGCAGTACTTC. Residues: CASTGQEAYEQYF. The whole variable domain, remainder taken from reference TRBV18 and TRBJ2-7, is NAGVMQNPRHLVRRRGQEARLRCSPMKGHSHVYWYRQLPEEGLKFMVYLQKENIIDESGMPKERFSAEFPKEGPSILRIQQVVRGDSAAYFCASTGQEAYEQYFGPGTRLTVT.

This clone has a single count. The V gene is TRBV5-1, the J gene TRBJ1-4, with D uncertain. Germline V gene sequence: CDR1 SGHRS, CDR2 YFSETQ. This CDR3 is 14 amino acids long. V gave up 4 bases and J gave up 3 bases, with 10 bases separating them. CDR3 sequence: CASSTPGSNEKLFF. The CDR3 nucleotides read TGCGCCAGCAGCACTCCGGGATCTAATGAAAAACTGTTTTTT.

V and J are TRBV27 and TRBJ1-2; TRBD1 matches at 9 bases. The trim removed 6 bases at V and 4 bases at J, leaving 3 bases unmatched. Germline V gene lookup returns CDR1 MNHEY and CDR2 SMNVEV (reference sequence). This CDR3 contains 13 residues. The chain's CDR3 is CASRPTGGYGYTF. The CDR3, as DNA: TGTGCCAGCAGACCGACAGGGGGCTATGGCTACACCTTC.

The chain links TRBV27 to TRBJ1-4; D perhaps matches TRBD1 (5 bases). The CDR3 is 14 residues long. The germline V gene encodes CDR1 MNHEY and CDR2 SMNVEV (reference sequence). V dropped 5 bases and J dropped 4 bases, with 11 bases sitting between them. CDR3 nucleotides: TGTGCCAGCAGTCTAAGACAGAGTAATGAAAAACTGTTTTTT. Its translation is CASSLRQSNEKLFF.

As to this clone: An end of the junction does not agree with germline; a read error may underlie this. The gene calls are TRBV5-6 and TRBJ2-2; D gene uncertain. This CDR3 is 15 amino acids long. Germline values: CDR1 SGHDT, CDR2 YYEEEE. CDR3 region: CASSLATANTGELFF. CDR3 in DNA: TGTGCCAGTAGCTTGGCCACAGCGAACACCGGGGAGCTGTTTTTT. Full variable domain (missing parts from reference TRBV5-6 and TRBJ2-2): DAGVTQSPTHLIKTRGQQVTLRCSPKSGHDTVSWYQQALGQGPQFIFQYYEEEERQRGNFPDRFSGHQFPNYSSELNVNALLLGDSALYLCASSLATANTGELFFGEGSRLTVL.

The V and J genes are TRBV3-1 (or the pseudogene TRBV3-2) and TRBJ2-7, with 12 bases matching TRBD2. The germline CDR1 and CDR2 sequences are LGHDT and YNNKEL (reference sequence). The CDR3 extends over 17 amino acids. The V segment lost 1 base and the J segment 0 bases; nucleotides outside the gene matches: 4. CDR3 sequence: CASSQGLAGGISYEQYF. CDR3 DNA sequence: TGTGCCAGCAGCCAAGGTCTAGCGGGAGGGATCTCCTACGAGCAGTACTTC.